The TCR beta chain described here comes from a study of blood T cell repertoires in COVID-19 (dated by TCRdb to 2018 to 2020). For the study in its entirety: The collaborator samples originated in the United States, Italy and Spain and spanned the acute and convalescent phases of COVID-19. The prospective study material was composed of cDNA or gDNA derived from T cells, B-cell-depleted T cells, or PBMCs. Deeply sampled blood TCRbeta repertoires from subjects exposed to, actively infected with, or recovered from COVID-19 were included in the dataset. The repertoires were released in a freely available public database intended as a resource for research on the immune response to SARS-CoV-2. Samples were obtained from the ongoing ImmuneRACE study (first 160 participants) and from some 1,200 subjects provided by 6 global collaborators. Nearly every sample came with metadata listing a de-identified subject ID, COVID-19 status, age in years and sex. HLA class I and class II types, where available, came from metadata supplied by the sample provider rather than from assay-based typing.

TCRbeta CDR3 regions were amplified from genomic DNA using the immunoSEQ Assay, a bias-controlled multiplex PCR. Per the source publication's procedure: Within the assay, amplification of reference gene primers was used to estimate how many nucleated cells each sample contained. Sequence reads were collapsed and filtered to measure the absolute abundance of every unique TCRbeta CDR3 rearrangement. Productive Simpson clonality was computed per sample as the square root of Simpson's diversity index over productive rearrangements. Drawn from immuneACCESS, this table holds only the in-frame rearrangements with V and J called that TCRdb kept. Clones are partly lost; checked studies trace under half to an unresolved V gene and leave the rest unexplained. That table is the source of V, J and clone size, and D and trimming were worked out from the DNA. The sample includes 100,000 to 150,000 clones, with about 85% observed a single time. The biggest ten clones account for about 7% of the sample.

Whole blood was collected in K2EDTA tubes by collaborating institutions according to the institutions' own protocols. For TCRbeta analysis, collaborators shipped samples in one of three forms: frozen whole blood, isolated PBMCs, or DNA extracted from either of those sample types. This clone was recorded once. The antigen it recognizes is unknown. A junction end diverges from the germline sequence, so it may reflect a read error. Overall study results and their limits: The quantity of clinical and demographic metadata differed by source and by participant and was supplied without curation.

The CDR3 sequence holds 15 residues, the cysteine and phenylalanine included. Just the 45-base CDR3 DNA is kept, in frame starting at base 1. The germline V gene encodes CDR1 SGHRS and CDR2 YFSETQ. The sample taken for sequencing was peripheral blood. The origin of this receptor is an older man with active or convalescent COVID-19. The chain is assembled from TRBV5-1 and TRBJ2-1; 9 middle bases align to TRBD2. The CDR3 reads as follows: CSSSLIAGAYNEQFF. The nucleotide sequence reads TGCTCCAGCAGCTTGATAGCGGGAGCGTACAATGAGCAGTTCTTC.